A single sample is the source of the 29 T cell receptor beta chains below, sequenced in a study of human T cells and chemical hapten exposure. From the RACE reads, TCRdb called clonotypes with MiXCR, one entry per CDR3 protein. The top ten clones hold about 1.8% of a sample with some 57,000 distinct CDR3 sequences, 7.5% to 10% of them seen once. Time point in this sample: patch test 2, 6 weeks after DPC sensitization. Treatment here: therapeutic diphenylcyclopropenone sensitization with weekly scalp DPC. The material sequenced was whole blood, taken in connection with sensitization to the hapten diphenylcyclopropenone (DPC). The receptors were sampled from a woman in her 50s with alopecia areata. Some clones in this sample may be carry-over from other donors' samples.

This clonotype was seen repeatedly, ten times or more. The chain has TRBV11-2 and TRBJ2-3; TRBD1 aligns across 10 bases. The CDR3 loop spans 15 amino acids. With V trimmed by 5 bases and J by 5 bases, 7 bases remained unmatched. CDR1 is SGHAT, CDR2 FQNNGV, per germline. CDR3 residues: CASSPLDRGQDTQYF. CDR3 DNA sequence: TGTGCCAGCAGCCCACTTGACAGGGGGCAAGATACGCAGTATTTT.

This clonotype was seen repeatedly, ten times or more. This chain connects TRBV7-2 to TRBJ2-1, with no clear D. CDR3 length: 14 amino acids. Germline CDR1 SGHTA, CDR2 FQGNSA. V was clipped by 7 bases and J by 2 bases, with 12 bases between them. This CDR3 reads CASTDTPPYNEQFF. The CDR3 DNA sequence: TGTGCCAGCACTGACACTCCCCCCTACAATGAGCAGTTCTTC.

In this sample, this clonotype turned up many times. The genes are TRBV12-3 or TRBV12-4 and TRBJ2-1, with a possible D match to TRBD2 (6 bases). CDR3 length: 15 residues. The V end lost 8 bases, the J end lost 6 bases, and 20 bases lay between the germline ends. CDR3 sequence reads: CASSIETSLVNEQFF. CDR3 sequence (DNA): TGTGCCAGCTCTATAGAGACTAGTTTAGTCAATGAGCAGTTCTTC.

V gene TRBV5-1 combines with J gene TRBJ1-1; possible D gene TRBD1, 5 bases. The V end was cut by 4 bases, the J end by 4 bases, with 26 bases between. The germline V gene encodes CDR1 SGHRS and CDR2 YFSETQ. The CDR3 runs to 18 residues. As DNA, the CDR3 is TGCGCCAGCAGCATACGATCCGGGACGGCTACCGCGGGCACTGAAGCTTTCTTT. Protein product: CASSIRSGTATAGTEAFF.

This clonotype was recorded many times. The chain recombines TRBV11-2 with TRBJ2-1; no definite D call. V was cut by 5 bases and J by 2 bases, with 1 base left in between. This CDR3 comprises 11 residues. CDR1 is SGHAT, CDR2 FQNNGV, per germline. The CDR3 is CASSTYNEQFF. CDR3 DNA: TGTGCCAGCAGCACCTACAATGAGCAGTTCTTC.

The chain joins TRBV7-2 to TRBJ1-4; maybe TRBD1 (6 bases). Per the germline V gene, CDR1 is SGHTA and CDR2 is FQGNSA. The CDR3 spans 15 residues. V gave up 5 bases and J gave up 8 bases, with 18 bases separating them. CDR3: CASSRRGTTLEKLFF. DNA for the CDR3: TGTGCCAGCAGCAGGCGGGGGACAACCCTCGAAAAACTGTTTTTT.

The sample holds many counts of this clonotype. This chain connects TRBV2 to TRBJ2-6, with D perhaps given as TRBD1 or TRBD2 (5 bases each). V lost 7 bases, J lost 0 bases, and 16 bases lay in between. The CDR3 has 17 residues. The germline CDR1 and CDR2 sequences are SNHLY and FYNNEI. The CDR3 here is CASIFQGPGSGANVLTF. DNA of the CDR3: TGTGCCAGCATATTCCAGGGACCCGGCTCTGGGGCCAACGTCCTGACTTTC.

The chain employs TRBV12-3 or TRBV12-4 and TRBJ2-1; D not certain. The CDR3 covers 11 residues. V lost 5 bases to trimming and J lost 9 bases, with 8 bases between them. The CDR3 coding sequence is TGTGCCAGCAGTCGGCAGGTTGAGCAGTTCTTC. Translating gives CASSRQVEQFF.

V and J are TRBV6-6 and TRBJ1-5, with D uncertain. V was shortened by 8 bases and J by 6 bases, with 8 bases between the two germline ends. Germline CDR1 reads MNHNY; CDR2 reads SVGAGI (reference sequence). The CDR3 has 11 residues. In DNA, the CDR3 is TGTGCCAGCGGAGTAGGTCAGCCCCAGCATTTT. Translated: CASGVGQPQHF.

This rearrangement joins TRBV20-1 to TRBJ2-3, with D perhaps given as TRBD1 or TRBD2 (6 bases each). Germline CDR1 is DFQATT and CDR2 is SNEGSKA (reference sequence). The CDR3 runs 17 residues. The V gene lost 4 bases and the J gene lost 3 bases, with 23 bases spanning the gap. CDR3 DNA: TGCAGTGCTACGTCCACCTGGGGGGCCTTACCGACAGATACGCAGTATTTT. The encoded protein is CSATSTWGALPTDTQYF.

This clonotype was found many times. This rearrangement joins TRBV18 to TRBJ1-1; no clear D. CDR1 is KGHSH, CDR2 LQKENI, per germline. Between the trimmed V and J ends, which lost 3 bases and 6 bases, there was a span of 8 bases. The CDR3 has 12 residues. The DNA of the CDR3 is TGTGCCAGCTCACCCTCTTCCGCTGAAGCTTTCTTT. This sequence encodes CASSPSSAEAFF.

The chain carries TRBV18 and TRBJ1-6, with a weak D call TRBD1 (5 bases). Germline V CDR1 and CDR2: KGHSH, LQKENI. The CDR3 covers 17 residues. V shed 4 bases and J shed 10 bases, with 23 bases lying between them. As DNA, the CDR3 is TGTGCCAGCTCACAGACCCCTCAGGGTGACGCCGGATCACCCCTCCACTTT. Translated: CASSQTPQGDAGSPLHF. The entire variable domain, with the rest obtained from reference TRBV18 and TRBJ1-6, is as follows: NAGVMQNPRHLVRRRGQEARLRCSPMKGHSHVYWYRQLPEEGLKFMVYLQKENIIDESGMPKERFSAEFPKEGPSILRIQQVVRGDSAAYFCASSQTPQGDAGSPLHFGNGTRLTVT.

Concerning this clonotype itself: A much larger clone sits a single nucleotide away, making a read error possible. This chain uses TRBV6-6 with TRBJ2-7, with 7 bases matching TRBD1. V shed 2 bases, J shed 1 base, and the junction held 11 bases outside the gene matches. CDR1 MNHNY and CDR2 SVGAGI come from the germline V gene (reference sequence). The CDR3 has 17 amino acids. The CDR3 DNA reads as TGTGCCAGCAGTTACCTAACACGGACAGGTTGGTCCTACGAGCAGTACTTC. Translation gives CASSYLTRTGWSYEQYF.

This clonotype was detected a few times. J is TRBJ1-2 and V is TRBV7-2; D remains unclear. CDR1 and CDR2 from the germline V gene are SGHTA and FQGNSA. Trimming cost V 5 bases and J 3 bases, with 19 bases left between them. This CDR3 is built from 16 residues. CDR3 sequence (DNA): TGTGCCAGCAGCCCCCGAAGTACATTTGGAGACTATGGCTACACCTTC. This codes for CASSPRSTFGDYGYTF.

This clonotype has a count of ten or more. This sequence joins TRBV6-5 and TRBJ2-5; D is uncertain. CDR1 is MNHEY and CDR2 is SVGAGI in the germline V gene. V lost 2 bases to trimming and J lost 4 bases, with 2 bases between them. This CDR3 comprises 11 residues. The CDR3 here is CASSYGETQYF. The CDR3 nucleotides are TGTGCCAGCAGTTACGGAGAGACCCAGTACTTC.

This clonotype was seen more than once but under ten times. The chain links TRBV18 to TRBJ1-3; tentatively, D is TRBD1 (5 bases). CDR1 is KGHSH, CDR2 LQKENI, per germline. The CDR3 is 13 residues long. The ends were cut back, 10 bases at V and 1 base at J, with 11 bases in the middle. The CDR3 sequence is CATVGLSGNTIYF. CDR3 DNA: TGTGCCACCGTGGGACTTTCTGGAAACACCATATATTTT. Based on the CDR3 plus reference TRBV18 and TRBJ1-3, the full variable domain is NAGVMQNPRHLVRRRGQEARLRCSPMKGHSHVYWYRQLPEEGLKFMVYLQKENIIDESGMPKERFSAEFPKEGPSILRIQQVVRGDSAAYFCATVGLSGNTIYFGEGSWLTVV.

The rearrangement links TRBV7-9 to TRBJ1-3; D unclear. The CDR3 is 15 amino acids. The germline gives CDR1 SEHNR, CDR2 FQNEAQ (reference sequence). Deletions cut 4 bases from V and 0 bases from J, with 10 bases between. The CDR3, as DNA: TGTGCCAGCAGCTCTGGACTGAACTCTGGAAACACCATATATTTT. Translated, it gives CASSSGLNSGNTIYF.

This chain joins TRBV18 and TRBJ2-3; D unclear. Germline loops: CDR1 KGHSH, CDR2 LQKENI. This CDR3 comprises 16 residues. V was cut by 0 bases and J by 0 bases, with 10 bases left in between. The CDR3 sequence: CASSPPRLGSTDTQYF. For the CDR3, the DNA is TGTGCCAGCTCACCACCGAGGCTGGGGAGCACAGATACGCAGTATTTT.

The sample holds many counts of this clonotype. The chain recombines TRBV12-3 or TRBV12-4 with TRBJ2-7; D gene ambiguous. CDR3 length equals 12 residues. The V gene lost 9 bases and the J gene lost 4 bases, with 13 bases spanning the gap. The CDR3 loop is CASSLASYEQYF. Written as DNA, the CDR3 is TGTGCCAGTTCATTGGCCAGTTACGAGCAGTACTTC.

The CDR3 region has the DNA TGTGCCAGCAGCTTGGAGCTAGCGGGACGGCCTAGCACAGATACGCAGTATTTT. Residues: CASSLELAGRPSTDTQYF. V and J are TRBV11-2 and TRBJ2-3, with 9 bases that match TRBD2. The V gene's germline CDR1 is SGHAT and CDR2 FQNNGV. This CDR3 region has 18 residues. V trimming: 3 bases; J trimming: 0 bases; junction bases outside the gene matches: 10.

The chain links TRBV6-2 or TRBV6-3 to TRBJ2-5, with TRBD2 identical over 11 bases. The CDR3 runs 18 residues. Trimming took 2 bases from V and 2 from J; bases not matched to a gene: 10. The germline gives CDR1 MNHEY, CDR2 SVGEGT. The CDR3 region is CASSYGTGTSGRQETQYF. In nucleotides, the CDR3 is TGTGCCAGCAGTTACGGTACCGGGACTAGCGGTCGGCAAGAGACCCAGTACTTC.

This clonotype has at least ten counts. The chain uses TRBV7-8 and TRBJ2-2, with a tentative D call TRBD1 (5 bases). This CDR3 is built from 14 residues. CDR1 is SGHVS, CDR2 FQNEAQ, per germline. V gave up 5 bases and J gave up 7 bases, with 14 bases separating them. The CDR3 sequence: CASSRREQGGELFF. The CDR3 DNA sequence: TGTGCCAGCAGCCGCCGAGAGCAGGGCGGGGAGCTGTTTTTT. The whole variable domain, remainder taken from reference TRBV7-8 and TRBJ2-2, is GAGVSQSPRYKVAKRGQDVALRCDPISGHVSLFWYQQALGQGPEFLTYFQNEAQLDKSGLPSDRFFAERPEGSVSTLKIQRTQQEDSAVYLCASSRREQGGELFFGEGSRLTVL.

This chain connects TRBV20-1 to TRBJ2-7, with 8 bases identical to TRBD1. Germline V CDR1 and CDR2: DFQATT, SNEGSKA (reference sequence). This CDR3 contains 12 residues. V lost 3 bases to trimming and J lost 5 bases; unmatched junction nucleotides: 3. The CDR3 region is CSARGQVNEQYF. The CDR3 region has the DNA TGCAGTGCTAGGGGACAGGTTAACGAGCAGTACTTC.

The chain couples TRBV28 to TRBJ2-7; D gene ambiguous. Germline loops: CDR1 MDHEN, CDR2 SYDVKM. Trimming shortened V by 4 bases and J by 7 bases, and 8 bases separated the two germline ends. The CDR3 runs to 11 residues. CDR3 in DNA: TGTGCCAGCAGTTACCTCAGGGAGCAGTACTTC. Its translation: CASSYLREQYF.

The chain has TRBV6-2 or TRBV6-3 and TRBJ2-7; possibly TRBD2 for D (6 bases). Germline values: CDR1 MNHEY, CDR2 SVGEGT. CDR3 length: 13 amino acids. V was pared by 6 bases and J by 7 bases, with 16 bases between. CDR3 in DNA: TGTGCCAGCAGGCTGACTAGGCCGAGGGAGCAGTACTTC. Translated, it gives CASRLTRPREQYF.

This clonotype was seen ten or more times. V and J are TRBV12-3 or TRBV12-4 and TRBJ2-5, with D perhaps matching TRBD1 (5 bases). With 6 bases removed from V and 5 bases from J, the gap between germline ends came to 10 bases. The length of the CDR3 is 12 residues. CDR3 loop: CASSLGQETQYF. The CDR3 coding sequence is TGTGCCAGCAGCTTGGGGCAGGAGACCCAGTACTTC.

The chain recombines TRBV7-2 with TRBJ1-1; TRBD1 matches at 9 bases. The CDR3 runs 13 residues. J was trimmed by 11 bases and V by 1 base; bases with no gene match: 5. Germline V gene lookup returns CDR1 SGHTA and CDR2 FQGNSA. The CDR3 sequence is CASSLEQGTGAFF. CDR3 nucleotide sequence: TGTGCCAGCAGCTTAGAACAGGGGACAGGGGCTTTCTTT.

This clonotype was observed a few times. Here the CDR3 DNA reads TGTGCCAGCAGCTTAGACGGGACAGGGTCCTACAATGAGCAGTTCTTC. It yields the protein CASSLDGTGSYNEQFF. The chain is built from TRBV7-2 and TRBJ2-1; 9 bases line up with TRBD1. CDR3 length equals 16 residues. Germline lookup yields CDR1 SGHTA and CDR2 FQGNSA. Germline trimming cut 1 base from V and 1 base from J; bases unmatched to any gene: 2.

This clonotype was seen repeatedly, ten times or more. CDR3 sequence (DNA): TGCAGCCTGGACGGGGGAGCGGGCACAGATACGCAGTATTTT. Its protein is CSLDGGAGTDTQYF. The chain uses TRBV29-1 and TRBJ2-3, with D possibly being TRBD2 (6 bases). Germline CDR1 reads SQVTM; CDR2 reads ANQGSEA. Deletions cut 8 bases from V and 1 base from J, with 16 bases between. The CDR3 contains 14 residues.